A selection of T cell receptor beta chains follows, all from one sample in a study of shared clonotypes between healthy human individuals. Sequenced by immunoSEQ multiplex PCR; TCRdb stores in-frame clones only, minus some. The top ten clones hold about 1.5% of a sample with about 980,000 clones, around 80% of them seen once. The sequencing sample was made of memory CD4+ T cells sorted from blood. These receptors were taken from a man aged 18 to 29 in good health. Both conserved end residues are part of each CDR3.

j_gene,v_gene,CDR3aa
TRBJ1-4,TRBV5-4,CASSLGQGKLFF
TRBJ1-4,TRBV5-1,CASSLAGSRGGKLFF
TRBJ1-1,TRBV5-8,CASSLNSNGFTNTEAFF
TRBJ2-7,TRBV6-5,CASSQAPLAYEQYF
TRBJ2-2,TRBV5-4,CASSTKSSNTGELFF
TRBJ2-7,TRBV6-6,CASREGTSSYEQYF
TRBJ2-1,TRBV5-1,CASSAGGTNYNEQFF
TRBJ2-1,TRBV12-5,CASGLILTRQGHNEQFF
TRBJ1-5,TRBV25-1,CASSDNEVGDFYQPQHF
TRBJ1-6,TRBV2,CASTAEGRGDSPLHF
TRBJ1-4,TRBV7-2,CASSLRGTTNEKLFF
TRBJ2-3,TRBV5-1,CASSGTAGTDTQYF
TRBJ1-2,TRBV28,CASSLGGQPYGYTF
TRBJ1-5,TRBV6-1,CASSTGPYQPQHF
TRBJ2-7,TRBV21-1,CASSKVHNLGEQYF
TRBJ2-7,TRBV6-1,CASREDRGFYEQYF
TRBJ1-1,TRBV10-3,CAISKDSQGTEAFF
TRBJ2-3,TRBV5-1,CASVGDRVTDTQYF
-,TRBV9,CASSQQAVPEQYF
TRBJ2-4,TRBV19,CASSKRDRDIQYF
TRBJ2-3,TRBV6-1,CASSIRTDTQYF
TRBJ1-2,TRBV5-1,CASSRGTGGYTF
TRBJ2-4,TRBV1,CTSSGRGIFLNIQYF
TRBJ1-2,TRBV5-1,CTSSSPGGYGYTF
TRBJ2-2,TRBV30,CAWSMLAGVTGELFF
TRBJ1-2,TRBV18,CASSPSDYGYTF
TRBJ2-3,TRBV4-2,CASSQETSGHTSTDTQYF
TRBJ1-3,TRBV18,CASSPLGQAGNTIYF
TRBJ2-7,TRBV4-1,CASSLRGFDSPSYEQYF
TRBJ2-3,TRBV18,CASSRPLTDTQYF
TRBJ2-5,TRBV2,CASSPGEPGRETQYF
TRBJ2-7,TRBV10-3,CAISTGTGGTEQYF
TRBJ2-5,TRBV30,CAWTRGGTFGETQYF
TRBJ1-1,TRBV5-4,CASSLPGQGAKTEAFF
TRBJ2-5,TRBV11-3,CASSLWVGETQYF
TRBJ1-4,TRBV6-5,CASSLTGPNEKLFF
TRBJ2-2,TRBV4-3,CASSQDETAVLTGELFF
TRBJ2-5,TRBV6-6,CATKRSGETQYF
TRBJ1-6,TRBV10-3,CAINTGVPNSPLHF
TRBJ2-2,TRBV5-6,CASSLGGTGSTGELFF
TRBJ2-7,TRBV7-2,CASSSGTGWGNEQYF
TRBJ1-5,TRBV19,CASSTVVGQPQHF